The rows below give T cell receptor beta chains drawn from one sample of a study of blood T cell repertoires in COVID-19. Sequencing was performed with immunoSEQ multiplex PCR; in TCRdb, only in-frame clones are kept and a portion is missing. The repertoire has roughly 110,000 clones, under 90% of them found once; the top ten carry 14%. The sequencing input was peripheral blood. These receptors were collected from a woman aged 55-70 years with acute or convalescent COVID-19. Each CDR3 is given with its conserved first and last residue. The D gene is left open where the match is weak. Size tells how often a clone was seen (once, few, many) or the class of an expanded clone, and some rows leave it out.

cdr3_length j_call d_call clone_size v_call cdr3_aa cdr3_nt
14 TRBJ2-3 - - TRBV5-5 CASSPNRYTDTQYF TGTGCCAGCAGCCCAAACAGATACACAGATACGCAGTATTTT
14 TRBJ1-2 - - TRBV7-9 CASSLVAADYGYTF TGTGCCAGCAGCTTAGTAGCGGCAGACTATGGCTACACCTTC
13 TRBJ1-1 - - TRBV10-3 CAISGQVHTEAFF TGTGCCATCAGTGGACAGGTCCACACTGAAGCTTTCTTT
14 TRBJ2-7 TRBD1 - TRBV2 CATRGGTGVGEQYF TGTGCCACCCGAGGTGGGACAGGGGTGGGCGAGCAGTACTTC
15 TRBJ2-5 TRBD2 - TRBV19 CASSILPLAGETQYF TGTGCCAGTAGTATCTTACCCCTAGCGGGAGAGACCCAGTACTTC
14 TRBJ2-7 - once TRBV15 CATSSTTGTYEQYF TGTGCCACCAGCAGTACGACAGGAACCTACGAGCAGTACTTC
16 TRBJ2-3 TRBD2 - TRBV5-4 CASSSKTSGGEDTQYF TGTGCCAGCAGCTCCAAGACTAGCGGAGGGGAGGATACGCAGTATTTT
17 TRBJ2-3 - - TRBV7-2 CASSFLRGSGGRDTQYF TGTGCCAGCAGCTTCCTTAGGGGTAGCGGTGGTCGGGATACGCAGTATTTT
15 TRBJ1-5 - - TRBV27 CASSLGGAVGQPQHF TGTGCCAGCTCCCTCGGGGGGGCGGTGGGTCAGCCCCAGCATTTT
12 TRBJ1-2 TRBD1 - TRBV29-1 CSVGQGETGYTF TGCAGCGTTGGACAGGGGGAGACTGGCTACACCTTC
13 TRBJ1-5 - - TRBV7-8 CASSLERNQPQHF TGTGCCAGCAGCTTAGAGAGGAATCAGCCCCAGCATTTT
15 TRBJ2-1 - - TRBV3-1/TRBV3-2 CASSPPGSQYNEQFF TGTGCCAGCAGCCCCCCCGGATCACAGTACAATGAGCAGTTCTTC
14 TRBJ2-3 - - TRBV7-2 CASSLGPTRGTQYF TGTGCCAGCAGCTTAGGACCTACCAGGGGTACGCAGTATTTT
13 TRBJ1-2 TRBD1 - TRBV6-5 CASSYDPGQSYTF TGTGCCAGCAGTTACGACCCGGGACAGAGCTACACCTTC
14 TRBJ1-2 - - TRBV25-1 CASSESRDNYGYTF TGTGCCAGCAGTGAATCTCGGGATAACTATGGCTACACCTTC
14 TRBJ2-7 - few TRBV6-5 CASSSQGISYEQYF TGTGCCAGCAGTTCACAGGGAATTTCCTACGAGCAGTACTTC
11 TRBJ2-2 - - TRBV16 CATYNTGELFF TGTGCCACCTACAACACCGGGGAGCTGTTTTTT
17 TRBJ2-1 TRBD2 - TRBV14 CASSQMRGAGAYNEQFF TGTGCCAGCAGCCAAATGCGCGGAGCGGGGGCCTACAATGAGCAGTTCTTC
11 TRBJ1-1 - - TRBV10-3 CAISDGTEAFF TGTGCCATCAGTGACGGCACTGAAGCTTTCTTT
14 TRBJ2-2 - - TRBV4-1 CASSVGQNTGELFF TGCGCCAGCAGCGTCGGACAGAACACCGGGGAGCTGTTTTTT
14 TRBJ1-2 - - TRBV10-3 CAISESGQGYGYTF TGTGCCATCAGTGAGTCCGGCCAGGGCTATGGCTACACCTTC
14 TRBJ1-5 TRBD1 - TRBV2 CASIRTGGNQPQHF TGTGCCAGCATTAGGACAGGGGGCAATCAGCCCCAGCATTTT
14 TRBJ1-5 TRBD1 once TRBV19 CASSMKQGDQPQHF TGTGCCAGTAGTATGAAACAGGGGGATCAGCCCCAGCATTTT
12 TRBJ1-1 - - TRBV10-3 CATGSLPNEAFF TGTGCCACCGGGTCCTTGCCCAATGAAGCTTTCTTT
14 TRBJ1-3 - few TRBV14 CASSQQGNGNTIYF TGTGCCAGCAGCCAACAGGGAAATGGAAACACCATATATTTT
15 TRBJ2-2 TRBD2 - TRBV11-2 CASSVAGVNTGELFF TGTGCCAGCAGCGTAGCGGGAGTAAACACCGGGGAGCTGTTTTTT
15 TRBJ1-1 - once TRBV19 CASSRLRQPNTEAFF TGTGCCAGCTCTCGATTGAGACAACCGAACACTGAAGCTTTCTTT
14 TRBJ1-1 - - TRBV5-1 CASSTPDRNTEAFF TGCGCCAGCAGCACACCGGACAGGAACACTGAAGCTTTCTTT
14 TRBJ2-5 TRBD1 - TRBV2 CASSELTGMETQYF TGTGCCAGCAGCGAGCTGACAGGGATGGAGACCCAGTACTTC
12 TRBJ2-7 - few TRBV29-1 CSVRTDSYEQYF TGCAGCGTACGGACTGACTCCTACGAGCAGTACTTC
13 TRBJ2-7 - - TRBV19 CASSKAVSYEQYF TGTGCCAGTAGTAAAGCGGTCTCCTACGAGCAGTACTTC
15 TRBJ2-7 TRBD2 - TRBV7-8 CASSPAGGRYGEQYF TGTGCCAGCAGCCCCGCGGGCGGGAGATACGGCGAGCAGTACTTC
14 TRBJ1-1 - once TRBV19 CASSTGDSVTEAFF TGTGCCAGTAGTACTGGGGACTCTGTAACTGAAGCTTTCTTT